This T cell receptor beta chain emerged from a study of shared clonotypes between healthy human individuals. Germline V gives CDR1 LNHDA, CDR2 SQIVND (reference sequence). The CDR3 runs 13 residues. The germline V and J ends were trimmed by 2 bases and 4 bases, with 8 bases remaining between them. General study results and limits: Generally, estimated richness proved larger in naive subsets than it did in memory subsets.

Regarding this clone: Its antigen remains unknown. The sample carries other DNA sequences with the same CDR3.

Naivety among CD8 cells was defined by CD45RO negativity and positive CCR7 selection, thereby excluding terminally differentiated effector memory CD45RA+ cells. Everyone who donated was a Caucasian adult who lived in Nashville, Tennessee. Data came from immunoSEQ multiplex PCR; TCRdb stores just in-frame clones and leaves some out. The table lists around 2.1 million clones, 90% to 95% of them singletons. The source of this sequence is a man aged 18 to 30 in good health. Some clones in this sample may be carry-over from other donors' samples. Sequencing input: naive CD8+ T cells from PBMCs. The chain recombines TRBV19 with TRBJ1-1; D is unresolved. CDR3 DNA sequence: TGTGCCAGTAGTATAACCGGGTTCACTGAAGCTTTCTTT. Translated: CASSITGFTEAFF.